Shown below are 14 T cell receptor beta chains from a single sample sequenced in a study of blood T cell repertoires in COVID-19. The protocol was immunoSEQ multiplex PCR, while the TCRdb copy is restricted to in-frame clones and leaves out a portion. The top ten hold 1.4% to 1.5% of the sample, which has hundreds of thousands of clones, roughly 88% seen once. Input material: peripheral blood. The receptors were sampled from a woman aged 25 to 39 with active or convalescent COVID-19.

The chain carries TRBV14 and TRBJ2-7; the match to TRBD1 covers 8 bases. V lost 3 bases to trimming and J lost 5 bases; unmatched junction nucleotides: 3. This CDR3 has 13 amino acids. CDR1 SGHDN and CDR2 FVKESK come from the germline V gene. CDR3 protein: CASSQDRVNEQYF. For the CDR3, the DNA is TGTGCCAGCAGCCAGGACAGGGTAAACGAGCAGTACTTC.

The genes are TRBV6-5 and TRBJ1-1; 7 bases agree with TRBD1. This CDR3 contains 15 residues. J was trimmed by 3 bases and V by 0 bases; bases with no gene match: 4. Germline CDR1 is MNHEY and CDR2 is SVGAGI. As DNA, the CDR3 is TGTGCCAGCAGTTACTCACGCAGGGGGGACACTGAAGCTTTCTTT. This encodes CASSYSRRGDTEAFF.

The rearrangement joins TRBV5-1 to TRBJ1-3; maybe TRBD1 (6 bases). CDR1 is SGHRS, CDR2 YFSETQ, per germline. The CDR3 loop spans 15 amino acids. V gave up 6 bases and J gave up 1 base, with 14 bases separating them. The CDR3 protein is CASTVGDISGNTIYF. The CDR3 DNA reads TGCGCCAGCACCGTGGGGGACATTTCTGGAAACACCATATATTTT.

This rearrangement joins TRBV18 to TRBJ2-3; 9 bases agree with TRBD1. V trimming: 4 bases; J trimming: 4 bases; junction bases outside the gene matches: 9. CDR1 is KGHSH and CDR2 is LQKENI in the germline V gene. This CDR3 is 16 amino acids long. The CDR3 DNA reads TGTGCCAGCTCACAACAACAACAGGGGGCGGCAGATACGCAGTATTTT. Its translation is CASSQQQQGAADTQYF.

This chain joins TRBV6-2 or TRBV6-3 and TRBJ1-6; D is possibly TRBD1 (5 bases). V was shortened by 6 bases and J by 3 bases, with 18 bases between the two germline ends. Germline V gene lookup returns CDR1 MNHEY and CDR2 SVGEGT. The CDR3 runs to 17 residues. As DNA, the CDR3 is TGTGCCAGCAGCGAACAGACAGTTTCGTACTATAATTCACCCCTCCACTTT. The encoded protein is CASSEQTVSYYNSPLHF.

The chain employs TRBV19 and TRBJ2-1; D perhaps matches TRBD2 (6 bases). This CDR3 is built from 14 residues. V gave up 4 bases and J gave up 4 bases, with 11 bases separating them. CDR1 and CDR2 (germline): LNHDA, SQIVND (reference sequence). This chain's CDR3 is CASSSTGTYNEQFF. The CDR3 nucleotides are TGTGCCAGTAGTAGTACCGGGACTTACAATGAGCAGTTCTTC.

The J gene is TRBJ1-5, the V gene TRBV12-2; the table names TRBD1, a call not compared with the DNA. TRBV12-2 is a listed pseudogene. There are 17 residues in the CDR3. The CDR3 sequence: CASRLARAGGNNQPQHF. The CDR3 bases are TGTGCAAGTCGCTTAGCGCGGGCAGGGGGAAACAATCAGCCCCAGCATTTT.

The rearrangement links TRBV27 to TRBJ2-7; 7 bases map to TRBD2. Per the germline V gene, CDR1 is MNHEY and CDR2 is SMNVEV (reference sequence). The CDR3 is made up of 15 amino acids. V was clipped by 4 bases and J by 2 bases; unmatched bases: 8. The CDR3 is CASSYGAGAPYEQYF. In nucleotides, the CDR3 is TGTGCCAGCAGTTACGGCGCGGGAGCCCCCTACGAGCAGTACTTC.

The V gene is TRBV4-1, the J gene TRBJ1-5; no firm D call. Trimming cost V 1 base and J 2 bases, with 9 bases left between them. The CDR3 sequence is 15 residues long. Germline values: CDR1 MGHRA, CDR2 YSYEKL. The CDR3 loop reads CASSQGGWGNQPQHF. The CDR3 DNA is TGCGCCAGCAGCCAAGGCGGCTGGGGCAATCAGCCCCAGCATTTT.

This clone was seen only once. CDR3 nucleotides: TGTGCCAGCAGTGTGCAGGTAAACACTGAAGCTTTCTTT. Protein sequence: CASSVQVNTEAFF. The rearrangement uses TRBV2 and TRBJ1-1, with D unresolved. This CDR3 contains 13 residues. Germline CDR1 is SNHLY and CDR2 is FYNNEI. The V end was cut by 4 bases, the J end by 2 bases, with 8 bases between.

The chain is built from TRBV2 and TRBJ1-1, with a possible D match to TRBD1 (6 bases). The V end lost 5 bases, the J end lost 2 bases, and 12 bases lay between the germline ends. Looked up from germline, CDR1 is SNHLY and CDR2 is FYNNEI. This CDR3 is built from 14 residues. The DNA for the CDR3 is TGTGCCAGCAGTATTAAGGGGGAAAACACTGAAGCTTTCTTT. This codes for CASSIKGENTEAFF. The full variable domain, in which reference TRBV2 and TRBJ1-1 provide the parts outside the CDR3, is EPEVTQTPSHQVTQMGQEVILRCVPISNHLYFYWYRQILGQKVEFLVSFYNNEISEKSEIFDDQFSVERPDGSNFTLKIRSTKLEDSAMYFCASSIKGENTEAFFGQGTRLTVV.

The V gene is TRBV27, the J gene TRBJ2-7; no clear D gene. The CDR3 extends over 13 amino acids. V was shortened by 3 bases and J by 3 bases, with 9 bases between the two germline ends. CDR1 is MNHEY and CDR2 is SMNVEV in the germline V gene (reference sequence). The CDR3 DNA is TGTGCCAGCAGTTTCGGTATTCTCTACGAGCAGTACTTC. This translates into CASSFGILYEQYF.

This chain connects TRBV11-2 to TRBJ2-1; D remains unclear. From germline, CDR1 is SGHAT and CDR2 FQNNGV. This CDR3 spans 12 amino acids. Trimming took 3 bases from V and 8 from J, leaving 8 bases between them. CDR3 sequence reads: CASSFGADEQFF. The CDR3 DNA sequence: TGTGCCAGCAGCTTCGGTGCGGATGAGCAGTTCTTC.

The rearrangement links TRBV7-2 to TRBJ2-5; tentative D call: TRBD1 (5 bases). The V gene lost 4 bases and the J gene lost 5 bases, with 17 bases spanning the gap. CDR3 length: 15 amino acids. Germline loops: CDR1 SGHTA, CDR2 FQGNSA. The CDR3 coding sequence is TGTGCCAGCAGCTCCGCACCAGGGTTGAGGGAGACCCAGTACTTC. It yields the protein CASSSAPGLRETQYF. The full variable domain, rest sourced from reference TRBV7-2 and TRBJ2-5, is GAGVSQSPSNKVTEKGKDVELRCDPISGHTALYWYRQSLGQGLEFLIYFQGNSAPDKSGLPSDRFSAERTGGSVSTLTIQRTQQEDSAVYLCASSSAPGLRETQYFGPGTRLLVL.